The clone carrying this TCR beta chain was observed many times. As handled by the study authors: Sample TCR counts, which ranged from about 23,224 to 750,000, had a median of approximately 94,000. TCRdb ran MiXCR on the RACE reads and lists one entry per CDR3 protein. V and J calls and clone size were set by TCRdb, not the authors. Of tens of thousands of distinct CDR3 sequences detected, around 6.6% appear once; the ten largest clones hold under 2%. Time point reported: pre-sensitization, week 0. Sample treatment: therapeutic diphenylcyclopropenone sensitization with weekly scalp DPC. Each donor was an alopecia patient between 18 and 70 years of age who qualified for DPC. From whole blood left unfractionated, total RNA was extracted. The data are from a study of human T cells and chemical hapten exposure. Study-wide background: Affected patients, primarily female, had alopecia areata, totalis or universalis.

Source: whole blood, taken in connection with sensitization to the hapten diphenylcyclopropenone (DPC). The TCR sequence derives from a woman aged 25 to 39 with alopecia areata. Some clones in this sample may be carry-over from other donors' samples.

The CDR3 DNA reads as TGTGCCAGCAGCCGAAGGACAGAGACTAGCACAGATACGCAGTATTTT. This encodes CASSRRTETSTDTQYF. The rearrangement links TRBV27 to TRBJ2-3; possibly TRBD1 for D (6 bases). Looked up from germline, CDR1 is MNHEY and CDR2 is SMNVEV (reference sequence). This CDR3 region has 16 residues. The V gene lost 6 bases and the J gene lost 0 bases, with 16 bases spanning the gap.